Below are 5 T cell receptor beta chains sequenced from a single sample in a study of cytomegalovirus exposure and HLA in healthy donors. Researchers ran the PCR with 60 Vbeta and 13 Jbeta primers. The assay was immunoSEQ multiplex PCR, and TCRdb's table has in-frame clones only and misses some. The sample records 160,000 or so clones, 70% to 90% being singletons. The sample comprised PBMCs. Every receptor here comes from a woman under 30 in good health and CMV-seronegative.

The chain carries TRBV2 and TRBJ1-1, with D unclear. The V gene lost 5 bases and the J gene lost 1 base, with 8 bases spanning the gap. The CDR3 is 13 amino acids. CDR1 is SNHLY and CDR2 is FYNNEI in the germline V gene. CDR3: CASSTDGNTEAFF. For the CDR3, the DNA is TGTGCCAGCAGTACAGACGGGAACACTGAAGCTTTCTTT.

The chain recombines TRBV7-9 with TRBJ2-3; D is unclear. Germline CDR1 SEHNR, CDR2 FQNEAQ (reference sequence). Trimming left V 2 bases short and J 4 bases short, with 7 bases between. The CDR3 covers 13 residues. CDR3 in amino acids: CASSLSSADTQYF. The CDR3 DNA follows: TGTGCCAGCAGCTTATCGTCCGCAGATACGCAGTATTTT.

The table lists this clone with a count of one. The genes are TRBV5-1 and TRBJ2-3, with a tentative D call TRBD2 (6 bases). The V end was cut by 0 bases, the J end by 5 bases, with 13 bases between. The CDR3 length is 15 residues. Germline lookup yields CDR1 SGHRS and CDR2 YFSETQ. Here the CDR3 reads CASSLERAGLDTQYF. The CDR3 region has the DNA TGCGCCAGCAGCTTGGAGAGAGCGGGCTTAGATACGCAGTATTTT.

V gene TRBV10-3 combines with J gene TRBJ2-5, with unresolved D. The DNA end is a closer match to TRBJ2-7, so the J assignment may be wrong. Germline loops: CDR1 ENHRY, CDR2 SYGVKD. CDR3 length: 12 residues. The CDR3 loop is CAISESEYEQYF. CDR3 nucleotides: TGTGCCATCAGTGAGTCGGAGTACGAGCAGTACTTC.

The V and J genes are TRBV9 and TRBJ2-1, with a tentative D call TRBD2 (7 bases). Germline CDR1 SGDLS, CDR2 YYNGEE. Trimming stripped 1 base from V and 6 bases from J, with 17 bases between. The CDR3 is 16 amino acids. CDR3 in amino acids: CASSVQPGGVGNEQFF. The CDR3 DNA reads TGTGCCAGCAGCGTACAACCGGGGGGCGTAGGCAATGAGCAGTTCTTC.